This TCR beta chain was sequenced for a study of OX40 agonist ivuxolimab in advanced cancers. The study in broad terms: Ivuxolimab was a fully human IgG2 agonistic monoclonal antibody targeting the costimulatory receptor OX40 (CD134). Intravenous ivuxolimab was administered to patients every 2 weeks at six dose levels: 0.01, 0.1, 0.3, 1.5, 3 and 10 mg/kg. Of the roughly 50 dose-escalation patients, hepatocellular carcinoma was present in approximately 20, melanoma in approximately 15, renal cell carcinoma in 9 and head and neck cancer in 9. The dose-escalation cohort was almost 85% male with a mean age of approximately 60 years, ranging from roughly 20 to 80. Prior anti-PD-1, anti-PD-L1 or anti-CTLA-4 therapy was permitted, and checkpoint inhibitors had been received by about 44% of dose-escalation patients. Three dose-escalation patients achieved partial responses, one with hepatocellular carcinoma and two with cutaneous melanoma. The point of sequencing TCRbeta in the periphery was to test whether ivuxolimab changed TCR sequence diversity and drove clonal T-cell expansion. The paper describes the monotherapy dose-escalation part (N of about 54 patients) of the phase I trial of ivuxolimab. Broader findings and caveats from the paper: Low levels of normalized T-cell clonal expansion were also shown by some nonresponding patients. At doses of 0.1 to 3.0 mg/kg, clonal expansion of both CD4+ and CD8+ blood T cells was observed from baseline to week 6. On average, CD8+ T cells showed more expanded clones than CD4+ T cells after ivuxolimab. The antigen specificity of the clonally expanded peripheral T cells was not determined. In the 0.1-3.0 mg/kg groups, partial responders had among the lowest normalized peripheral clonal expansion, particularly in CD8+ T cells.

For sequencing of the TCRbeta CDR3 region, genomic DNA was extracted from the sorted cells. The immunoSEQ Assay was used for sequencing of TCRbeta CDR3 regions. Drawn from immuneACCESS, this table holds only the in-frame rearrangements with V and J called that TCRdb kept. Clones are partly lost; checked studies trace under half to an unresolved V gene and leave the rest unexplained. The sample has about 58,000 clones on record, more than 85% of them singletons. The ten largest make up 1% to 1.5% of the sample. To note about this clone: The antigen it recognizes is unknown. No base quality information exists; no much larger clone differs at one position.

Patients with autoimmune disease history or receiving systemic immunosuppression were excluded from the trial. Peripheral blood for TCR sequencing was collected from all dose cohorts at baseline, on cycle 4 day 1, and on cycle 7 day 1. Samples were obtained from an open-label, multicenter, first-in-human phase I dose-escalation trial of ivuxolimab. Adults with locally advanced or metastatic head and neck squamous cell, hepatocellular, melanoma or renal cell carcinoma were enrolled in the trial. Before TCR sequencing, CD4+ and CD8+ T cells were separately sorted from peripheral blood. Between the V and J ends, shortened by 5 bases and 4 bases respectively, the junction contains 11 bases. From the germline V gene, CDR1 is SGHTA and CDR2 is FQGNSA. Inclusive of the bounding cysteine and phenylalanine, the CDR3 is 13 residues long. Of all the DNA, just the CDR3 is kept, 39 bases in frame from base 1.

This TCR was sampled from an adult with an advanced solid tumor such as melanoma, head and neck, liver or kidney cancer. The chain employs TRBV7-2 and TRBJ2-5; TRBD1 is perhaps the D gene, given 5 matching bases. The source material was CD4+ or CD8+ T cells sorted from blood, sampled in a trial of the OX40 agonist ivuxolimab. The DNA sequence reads TGTGCCAGCAGCCTGGGGCAGGCAGAGACCCAGTACTTC. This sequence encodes CASSLGQAETQYF.